Shown below are 15 T cell receptor beta chains from a single sample sequenced in a study of T cells in narcolepsy. Only in-frame clones appear in the TCRdb table, and some are missing; sequencing was by immunoSEQ multiplex PCR. The sample contains 30,000 to 35,000 clones, 80% of which appear only once. Sequences were obtained from memory (CD45RA-) CD4+ T cells from blood. The receptors originated from a human donor in good health.

This clone appeared a few times. This sequence joins TRBV28 and TRBJ1-1; 11 positions agree with TRBD1. This CDR3 has 13 residues. V shed 7 bases and J 10 bases; nucleotides not matched to a gene: 8. Germline lookup yields CDR1 MDHEN and CDR2 SYDVKM. The CDR3 region is CASKGQGVAVAFF. The CDR3, as DNA: TGTGCCAGCAAGGGACAGGGGGTTGCTGTAGCTTTCTTT. Full variable domain (remainder filled in from reference TRBV28 and TRBJ1-1): DVKVTQSSRYLVKRTGEKVFLECVQDMDHENMFWYRQDPGLGLRLIYFSYDVKMKEKGDIPEGYSVSREKKERFSLILESASTNQTSMYLCASKGQGVAVAFFGQGTRLTVV.

The chain links TRBV9 to TRBJ1-4; D perhaps matches TRBD1 (5 bases). V gave up 2 bases and J gave up 8 bases, with 19 bases separating them. This CDR3 region has 16 residues. Germline lookup yields CDR1 SGDLS and CDR2 YYNGEE. The CDR3 DNA sequence: TGTGCCAGCAGCGTGGGGGTGTTATCCTATAACGAAAAACTGTTTTTT. Protein product: CASSVGVLSYNEKLFF.

This chain links TRBV5-6 with TRBJ1-1, with 8 bases that match TRBD1. CDR1 is SGHDT, CDR2 YYEEEE, per germline. CDR3 length: 15 residues. V lost 0 bases and J lost 1; bases outside the gene matches: 2. Here the CDR3 reads CASSLGGTGNTEAFF. The CDR3 bases are TGTGCCAGCAGCTTGGGGGGGACAGGGAACACTGAAGCTTTCTTT. The full variable domain, its missing parts supplied by reference TRBV5-6 and TRBJ1-1, is DAGVTQSPTHLIKTRGQQVTLRCSPKSGHDTVSWYQQALGQGPQFIFQYYEEEERQRGNFPDRFSGHQFPNYSSELNVNALLLGDSALYLCASSLGGTGNTEAFFGQGTRLTVV.

The gene calls are TRBV10-3 and TRBJ2-1, with 9 bases fitting TRBD1. Germline V gene data show CDR1 as ENHRY and CDR2 as SYGVKD. This CDR3 region has 15 residues. After removal of 10 bases from V and 9 bases from J, the junction contained 16 bases not matched to a gene. CDR3 protein: CASKPGTGLPGEQFF. In nucleotides, the CDR3 is TGTGCCAGCAAGCCCGGGACAGGGCTCCCCGGTGAGCAGTTCTTC.

There are a few counts of this clone. The chain employs TRBV9 and TRBJ2-3; 11 nucleotides match TRBD1. CDR3 length: 15 residues. The junction had 2 bases not matched to a gene; V was cut back by 4 bases and J by 1 base. CDR1 and CDR2 (germline): SGDLS, YYNGEE. CDR3 bases: TGTGCCAGCAGCACGGACAGGGGGCGCACAGATACGCAGTATTTT. It codes for CASSTDRGRTDTQYF.

This rearrangement joins TRBV29-1 to TRBJ2-3, with no clear D. This CDR3 contains 13 residues. Germline-derived CDR1 and CDR2 are SQVTM and ANQGSEA. Trimming stripped 6 bases from V and 4 bases from J, with 14 bases between. DNA for the CDR3: TGCAGCGTGACCCCTTATGGCCCAGATACGCAGTATTTT. This translates into CSVTPYGPDTQYF.

The rearrangement joins TRBV5-1 to TRBJ1-4; TRBD1 agrees at 10 bases. The CDR3 length is 14 residues. V dropped 0 bases and J dropped 11; count of bases not matched to a gene: 4. In germline, CDR1 is SGHRS, CDR2 YFSETQ. CDR3 nucleotides: TGCGCCAGCAGCTTGGCGAGGGGACAGGGGAAACTGTTTTTT. Translating gives CASSLARGQGKLFF.

Comment on this clone: A read error may produce the germline difference seen at one junction end. The chain has TRBV10-2 and TRBJ1-5; the D gene is possibly TRBD1 (5 bases). There are 15 residues in the CDR3. Germline V gene sequence: CDR1 WSHSY, CDR2 SAAADI. In DNA, the CDR3 is TGCGCCAGCACTGAGACAGTCCCGTACAATCAGCCCCAGCATTTT. Residues: CASTETVPYNQPQHF.

The chain recombines TRBV7-8 with TRBJ2-1; 9 bases fit TRBD1. Germline V lookup: CDR1 SGHVS, CDR2 FQNEAQ. V was clipped by 4 bases and J by 4 bases; unmatched bases: 5. This CDR3 comprises 15 residues. The DNA of the CDR3 is TGTGCCAGCAGCTCCCCGGGACAGGGTTACAATGAGCAGTTCTTC. The encoded protein is CASSSPGQGYNEQFF.

The chain is built from TRBV7-2 and TRBJ2-7; D tentatively fits TRBD1 or TRBD2 (5 bases each). This CDR3 spans 15 amino acids. The V and J ends lost 3 bases and 5 bases respectively, with 17 bases between them. The germline V gene has CDR1 SGHTA and CDR2 FQGNSA. The chain's CDR3 is CASSFGDGPYHEQYF. The CDR3 DNA reads as TGTGCCAGCAGCTTTGGGGACGGTCCTTATCACGAGCAGTACTTC.

This chain uses TRBV28 with TRBJ2-6, with a weak D call TRBD1 (6 bases). CDR1 and CDR2 (germline): MDHEN, SYDVKM. V shed 4 bases and J shed 1 base, with 17 bases lying between them. The CDR3 extends over 18 amino acids. This CDR3 reads CASSSPSLQGSGANVLTF. DNA for the CDR3: TGTGCCAGCAGTTCCCCATCCCTACAGGGATCTGGGGCCAACGTCCTGACTTTC.

V usage is TRBV5-1 and J usage is TRBJ1-2; TRBD1 agrees at 10 bases. This CDR3 contains 16 residues. Germline V gene lookup returns CDR1 SGHRS and CDR2 YFSETQ. Trimming removed 4 bases from V and 2 bases from J; junction bases left unmatched: 8. The CDR3 here is CASSIGDRGQNYGYTF. The CDR3 DNA is TGCGCCAGCAGCATCGGGGACAGGGGACAGAACTATGGCTACACCTTC.

Only a few counts were recorded for this clone. The chain joins TRBV2 to TRBJ1-1; weak D call: TRBD1 (5 bases). The CDR3 covers 14 residues. Trimming removed 7 bases at V and 0 bases at J, with 12 bases between. Per the germline V gene, CDR1 is SNHLY and CDR2 is FYNNEI. CDR3 nucleotide sequence: TGTGCCAGCATTGACAGCACGTTGAACACTGAAGCTTTCTTT. Translated, it gives CASIDSTLNTEAFF.

J is TRBJ2-3 and V is TRBV5-1; D call uncertain. Germline lookup yields CDR1 SGHRS and CDR2 YFSETQ. CDR3 size: 11 residues. The V and J ends lost 3 bases and 2 bases respectively, with 1 base between them. CDR3 in DNA: TGCGCCAGCAGCTACACAGATACGCAGTATTTT. It encodes CASSYTDTQYF.

This clone was detected only once. This chain joins TRBV28 and TRBJ2-6; D is unclear. Trimming removed 3 bases at V and 2 bases at J, with 8 bases between. This CDR3 is 15 amino acids long. Germline CDR1 MDHEN, CDR2 SYDVKM. CDR3 amino acids: CASSLSSPGANVLTF. The CDR3 DNA reads as TGTGCCAGCAGTTTGTCCTCCCCTGGGGCCAACGTCCTGACTTTC. Supplemented by reference TRBV28 and TRBJ2-6, the full variable domain reads DVKVTQSSRYLVKRTGEKVFLECVQDMDHENMFWYRQDPGLGLRLIYFSYDVKMKEKGDIPEGYSVSREKKERFSLILESASTNQTSMYLCASSLSSPGANVLTFGAGSRLTVL.